The clone carrying this T cell receptor beta chain was detected only a few times. The antigen is undetermined. With 2 bases removed from V and 9 bases from J, the gap between germline ends came to 8 bases. Germline-derived CDR1 and CDR2 are KGHSH and LQKENI. The CDR3 is 13 amino acids. This entry is derived from a study of human T cells and chemical hapten exposure. Study-level information: How much TCR each sample yielded varied, mostly because pooled library volumes differed slightly. Study findings and constraints: TCRs above 1 in 1000 frequency stayed constant with DPC sensitization.

The library put unique molecular identifiers onto individual cDNA molecules. Authors' methods: Individual samples carried between about 23,224 and 750,000 TCRs, with more than 95,000 as the median. TCRdb re-analysed the RACE reads in MiXCR, keeping a single row per CDR3 protein. The V and J calls here are based on TCRdb, not the publication. The table records approximately 81,000 distinct CDR3 sequences, over 8.5% of them present only once. As for time point: healthy volunteer bleed at 6 weeks. Unfractionated whole blood was the source of the extracted total RNA. The sample consisted of whole blood. This chain joins TRBV18 and TRBJ1-6; D uncertain. The source of this sequence is a male donor in good health. Some clones in this sample may be carry-over from other donors' samples. The CDR3 nucleotides read TGTGCCAGCTCACCAGGAGAGGTTTCACCCCTCCACTTT. Amino acids: CASSPGEVSPLHF.